This T cell receptor beta chain was obtained from a study of beta chain features in type 1 diabetes. CDR1 and CDR2 (germline): SQVTM, ANQGSEA. V lost 7 bases to trimming and J lost 0 bases, with 7 bases between them. CDR3 length equals 12 residues. Expressed TCRB transcripts were sequenced after all isolated RNA was converted to cDNA. Measured with immunoSEQ multiplex PCR; TCRdb has only the in-frame clones, and not every one. The sample shows hundreds of thousands of clones, approximately 28% of them seen only once. This clone was detected only a few times. CD45RO/CCR7/CD25/CD127/CD95/CD27 sorting isolated CD4+ naive, central memory, regulatory and stem cell-like memory cells.

The sample comprised naive CD4+ T cells from blood. The clonotype comes from a man aged 18 to 29 in good health. The chain recombines TRBV29-1 with TRBJ1-5; D gene uncertain. The CDR3 nucleotides are TGCAGCGCGCTTTATAGCAATCAGCCCCAGCATTTT. Translation gives CSALYSNQPQHF.